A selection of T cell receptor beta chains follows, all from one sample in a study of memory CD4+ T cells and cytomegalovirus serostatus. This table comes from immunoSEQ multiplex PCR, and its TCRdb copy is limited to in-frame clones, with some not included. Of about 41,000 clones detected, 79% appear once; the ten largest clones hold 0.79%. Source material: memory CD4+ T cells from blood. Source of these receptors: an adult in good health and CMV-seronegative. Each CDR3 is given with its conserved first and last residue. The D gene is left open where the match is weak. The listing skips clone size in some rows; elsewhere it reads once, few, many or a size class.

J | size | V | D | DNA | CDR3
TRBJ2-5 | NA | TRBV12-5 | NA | TGTGCTAGTGGTTTGGTACCCGCAGAGGTAGGGACCCAGTACTTC | CASGLVPAEVGTQYF
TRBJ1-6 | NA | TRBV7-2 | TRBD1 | TGTGCCAGCAGCCCACAGGGACAGGGTAATTCACCCCTCCACTTT | CASSPQGQGNSPLHF
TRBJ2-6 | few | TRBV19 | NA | TGTGCCAGTAGTACCGGGATATGGACTGGGGCCAACGTCCTGACTTTC | CASSTGIWTGANVLTF
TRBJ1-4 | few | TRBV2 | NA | TGTGCCAGCAGTGACAGACCTAATGAAAAACTGTTTTTT | CASSDRPNEKLFF
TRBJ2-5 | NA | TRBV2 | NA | TGTGCCAGCAGCGGGACTCGACAAGAGACCCAGTACTTC | CASSGTRQETQYF
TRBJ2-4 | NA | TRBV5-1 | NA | TGCGCCAGCAGCCTTGACAGAACCCTAGCCAAAAACATTCAGTACTTC | CASSLDRTLAKNIQYF
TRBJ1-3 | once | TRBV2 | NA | TGTGCCAGCAGTGAAGAGACAATTGGAAACACCATATATTTT | CASSEETIGNTIYF
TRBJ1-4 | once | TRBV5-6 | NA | TGTGCCAGCAGACCTACAGGGATGGGTGAAAAACTGTTTTTT | CASRPTGMGEKLFF
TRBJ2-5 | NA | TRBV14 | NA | TGTGCCAGCAGTCAAAGCCTCCTTGAGACCCAGTACTTC | CASSQSLLETQYF
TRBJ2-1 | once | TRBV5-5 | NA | TGTGCCAGCAGCTTCTACGTAACGTACAATGAGCAGTTCTTC | CASSFYVTYNEQFF
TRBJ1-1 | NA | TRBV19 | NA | TGTGCCAGTAGTGCCCCTTATCGGGTGGTGAACACTGAAGCTTTCTTT | CASSAPYRVVNTEAFF
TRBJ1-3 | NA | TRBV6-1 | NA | TGTGCCAGCAAACGACAGGCAGTCAGTGGAAACACCATATATTTT | CASKRQAVSGNTIYF
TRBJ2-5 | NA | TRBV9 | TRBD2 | TGTGCCAGCAGCCCTTCACCGGGACTAGCGGGGGGGCGGGTGGAGACCCAGTACTTC | CASSPSPGLAGGRVETQYF
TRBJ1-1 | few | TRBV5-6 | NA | TGTGCCAGCAGCTCTGACGGAGGGAACACTGAAGCTTTCTTT | CASSSDGGNTEAFF
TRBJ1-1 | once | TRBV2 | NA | TGTGCCAGCAGTGGACGCGGGTTCTCTGAAGCTTTCTTT | CASSGRGFSEAFF
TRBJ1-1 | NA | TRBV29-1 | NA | TGCAGCGTTGAAGGGCAGGTGACGAACACTGAAGCTTTCTTT | CSVEGQVTNTEAFF
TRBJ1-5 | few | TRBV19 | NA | TGTGCCAGTAGTATCCTGGGTCATCAGCCCCAGCATTTT | CASSILGHQPQHF
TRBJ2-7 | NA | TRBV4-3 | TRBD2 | TGCGCCAGCAGCCAATTCACCGGGGGGGACGTCGAGTACTTC | CASSQFTGGDVEYF
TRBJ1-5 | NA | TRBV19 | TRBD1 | TGTGCCAGTAGTTCATGGGGACAGGGGGCCGATCAGCCCCAGCATTTT | CASSSWGQGADQPQHF
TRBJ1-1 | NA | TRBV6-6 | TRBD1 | TGTGCCAGCAGTTATGCAGGGGGACGGACTGAAGCTTTCTTT | CASSYAGGRTEAFF
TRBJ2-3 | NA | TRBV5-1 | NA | TGCGCCAGCAGCTTGTCAGGGGTCGGCACAGATACGCAGTATTTT | CASSLSGVGTDTQYF
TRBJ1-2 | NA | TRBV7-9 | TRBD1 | TGTGCCGGGGGGACAGCCTCTAACTATGGCTACACCTTC | CAGGTASNYGYTF
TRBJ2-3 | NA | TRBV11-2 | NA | TGTGCCAGCAGCTCACCCCCAGATACGCAGTATTTT | CASSSPPDTQYF
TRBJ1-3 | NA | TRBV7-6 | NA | TGTGCCAGCAGCGACCCGGTGGACGGAGGAAACACCATATATTTT | CASSDPVDGGNTIYF
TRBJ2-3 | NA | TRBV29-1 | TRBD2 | TGCAGCGTTCCCAGCGGGGGGGCCTCAGATACGCAGTATTTT | CSVPSGGASDTQYF
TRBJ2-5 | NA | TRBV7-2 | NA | TGTGCCAGCAGCTCCCTGACAGGCTTGAAAGAGACCCAGTACTTC | CASSSLTGLKETQYF
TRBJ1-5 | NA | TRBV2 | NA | TGTGCCAGCAGTGAAGGTTCCGGAAATCAGCCCCAGCATTTT | CASSEGSGNQPQHF
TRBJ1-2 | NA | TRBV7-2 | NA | TGTGCCAGCAGCTTAAATTATGGCTACACCTTC | CASSLNYGYTF
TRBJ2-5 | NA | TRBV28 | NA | TGTGCCAGCAGTTACCCCGGGGCTTCCCAAGAGACCCAGTACTTC | CASSYPGASQETQYF
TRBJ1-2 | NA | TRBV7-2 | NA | TGTGCCAGCAGCACATACCTTGGCTACACCTTC | CASSTYLGYTF
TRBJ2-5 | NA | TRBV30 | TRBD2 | TGTGCCTTCATGCTAGCGGGGGGCGGGGAGACCCAGTACTTC | CAFMLAGGGETQYF
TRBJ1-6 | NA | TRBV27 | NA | TGTGCCAGCAGTTTGGCCGGGACGGATAATTCACCCCTCCACTTT | CASSLAGTDNSPLHF
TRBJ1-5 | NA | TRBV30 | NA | TGTGCCTGGAGCAGGGATGGTCAGCCCCAGCATTTT | CAWSRDGQPQHF
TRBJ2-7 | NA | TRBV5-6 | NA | TGTGCCAGCAGCTTGCCCGGGGCTAACGGCTACGAGCAGTACTTC | CASSLPGANGYEQYF
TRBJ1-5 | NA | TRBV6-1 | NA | TGTGCCAGCACTCGGGGAGGAGAGAATCAGCCCCAGCATTTT | CASTRGGENQPQHF
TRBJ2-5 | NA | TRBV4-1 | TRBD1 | TGCGCCAGCAGCCAAGGAAGGAGACAGGGCGGGGAGACCCAGTACTTC | CASSQGRRQGGETQYF
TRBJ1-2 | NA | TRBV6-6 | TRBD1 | TGTGCCAGCAGAGACAGGGTGTCTGGCTACACCTTC | CASRDRVSGYTF
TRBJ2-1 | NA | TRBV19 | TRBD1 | TGTGCCACCCAGGGGGCAGGAGAGCAGTTCTTC | CATQGAGEQFF
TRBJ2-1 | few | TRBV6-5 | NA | TGTGCCAGCAGTTATGATGGGAGCCCAGGGGACAATGAGCAGTTCTTC | CASSYDGSPGDNEQFF
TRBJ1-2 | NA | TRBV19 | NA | TGTGCCAGTAGCCTTGGGATCCAGTATTATGGCTACACCTTC | CASSLGIQYYGYTF
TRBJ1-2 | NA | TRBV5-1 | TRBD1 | TGCGCCAGCAGCCCAGGAGGTTCCGGGACAGCAAACTATGGCTACACCTTC | CASSPGGSGTANYGYTF
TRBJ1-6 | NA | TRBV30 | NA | TGTGCCTATAGACCGGGACATTCTAATTCACCCCTCCACTTT | CAYRPGHSNSPLHF
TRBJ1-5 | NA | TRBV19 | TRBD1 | TGTGCCAGTAGTGGGACAGGGGCCACCTCTAATTATCAGCCCCAGCATTTT | CASSGTGATSNYQPQHF
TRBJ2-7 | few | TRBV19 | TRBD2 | TGTGCCAGTAGTATCGGGGGGGCCACCTACGAGCAGTACTTC | CASSIGGATYEQYF
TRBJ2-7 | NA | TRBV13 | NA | TGTGCCAGCAGCCGAATATCTGACTACGAGCAGTACTTC | CASSRISDYEQYF
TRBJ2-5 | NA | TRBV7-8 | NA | TGTGCCAGCAGCCGGGACGCCCAAGAGACCCAGTACTTC | CASSRDAQETQYF
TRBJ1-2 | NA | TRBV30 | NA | TGTGCCTGGAGTGCGCTGAATCGCTACACCTTC | CAWSALNRYTF
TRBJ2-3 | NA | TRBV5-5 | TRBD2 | TGTGCCAGCAGCCAGACTAGCGTAACAGATACGCAGTATTTT | CASSQTSVTDTQYF
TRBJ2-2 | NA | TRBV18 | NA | TGTGCCAGCTCACCACCAGGGTTAACTTCCACCGGGGAGCTGTTTTTT | CASSPPGLTSTGELFF
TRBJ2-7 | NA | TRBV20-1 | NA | TGCAGTGCTAGCCCTGCCTACGAGCAGTACTTC | CSASPAYEQYF
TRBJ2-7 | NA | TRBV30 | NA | TGTGCCTGGAGTGTATCTGGGGGCGCTTACTTC | CAWSVSGGAYF
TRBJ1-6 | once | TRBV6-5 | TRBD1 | TGTGCCAGCAGAGACCGGGACAGGGTTAATTCACCCCTCCACTTT | CASRDRDRVNSPLHF
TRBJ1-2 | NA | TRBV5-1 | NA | TGCGCCAGCAGCTTGGGACAGGACAACAGCTACACCTTC | CASSLGQDNSYTF